The present T cell receptor (beta chain) was sequenced within a study of shared clonotypes between healthy human individuals. Study at large: Donor ages ranged 18 to 49 years: a couple of women, a few men.

Study conclusions and caveats: An anticipated effect of sequencing depth on clonotype sharing among donors was recognized. Relative to their counterparts shared across all four donors, non-shared clonotypes exhibited diminished generation probabilities. The researchers took only blood, and tissue repertoires probably look different.

In regard to this clone: The antigen remains unidentified.

The CDR3 has 16 residues. Germline CDR1 is SNHLY and CDR2 is FYNNEI. The naive CD8 fraction comprised CD45RO-negative cells positively selected for CCR7 and excluded terminally differentiated effector memory CD45RA+ cells. TCRdb keeps only in-frame clones here, not all; method: immunoSEQ multiplex PCR. The sample has about 2.2 million clones; under 95% are singletons. The chain joins TRBV2 to TRBJ2-5; D call uncertain. The J call could be wrong; TRBJ2-7 is a better fit for the DNA end. The clonotype originates from a man between 18 and 35 years old in good health. Some clones in this sample may be carry-over from other donors' samples. Sequenced input: naive CD8+ T cells from PBMCs. The CDR3 nucleotides are TGTGCCAGCAGTACCCAAAGGGTAGGGTCTAACTACGAGCAGTACTTC. Protein sequence: CASSTQRVGSNYEQYF.